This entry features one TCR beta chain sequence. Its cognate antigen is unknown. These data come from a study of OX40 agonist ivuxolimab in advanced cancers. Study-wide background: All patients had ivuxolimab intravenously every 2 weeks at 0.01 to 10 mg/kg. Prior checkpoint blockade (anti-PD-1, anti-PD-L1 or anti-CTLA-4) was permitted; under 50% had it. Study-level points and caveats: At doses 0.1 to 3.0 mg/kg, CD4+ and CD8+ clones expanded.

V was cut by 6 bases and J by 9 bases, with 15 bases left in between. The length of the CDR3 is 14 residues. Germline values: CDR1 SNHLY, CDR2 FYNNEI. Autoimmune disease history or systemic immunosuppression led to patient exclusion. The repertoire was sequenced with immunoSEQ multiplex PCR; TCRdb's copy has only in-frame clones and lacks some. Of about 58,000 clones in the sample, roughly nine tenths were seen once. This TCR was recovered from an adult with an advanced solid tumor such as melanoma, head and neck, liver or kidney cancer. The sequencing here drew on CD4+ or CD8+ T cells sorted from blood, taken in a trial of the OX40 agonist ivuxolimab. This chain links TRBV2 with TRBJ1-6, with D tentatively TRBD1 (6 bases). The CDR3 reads CASRGGTMGSPLHF. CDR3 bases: TGTGCCAGCAGGGGAGGGACAATGGGTTCACCCCTCCACTTT.